This passage covers 11 T cell receptor beta chains from one sample sequenced in a study of blood T cell repertoires in COVID-19. Assay used: immunoSEQ multiplex PCR; TCRdb lists only in-frame clones, some missing. This table holds approximately 250,000 clones, 80% to 90% found once. Sequencing input: peripheral blood. These TCRs come from a man in his 60s with acute or convalescent COVID-19.

The rearrangement links TRBV12-5 to TRBJ1-6; D perhaps matches TRBD1 (5 bases). Germline assignment: CDR1 LGHNT and CDR2 FRNRAP. The germline V and J ends were trimmed by 1 base and 0 bases, with 10 bases remaining between them. The length of the CDR3 is 17 residues. The CDR3, as DNA: TGTGCTAGTGGTTTGGGATTGGGGCCCTCCTATAATTCACCCCTCCACTTT. It is translated as CASGLGLGPSYNSPLHF.

The chain employs TRBV24-1 and TRBJ2-7; D is ambiguous. CDR1 and CDR2 (germline): KGHDR, SFDVKD. The V end was cut by 7 bases, the J end by 2 bases, with 23 bases between. The CDR3 covers 17 residues. CDR3 in DNA: TGTGCCACCAGCCCAGCCAACGTGGCCGGAGTTGCCTACGAGCAGTACTTC. Protein: CATSPANVAGVAYEQYF.

The chain couples TRBV4-1 to TRBJ1-1; D is possibly TRBD1 (5 bases). Germline values: CDR1 MGHRA, CDR2 YSYEKL. The V and J ends lost 3 bases and 1 base respectively, with 12 bases between them. This CDR3 has 15 amino acids. Written as DNA, the CDR3 is TGCGCCAGCAGCCATACGACAGATCCGAACACTGAAGCTTTCTTT. Protein: CASSHTTDPNTEAFF.

The CDR3 here is CASSSRVAGSSYNEQFF. The CDR3 DNA reads TGTGCCAGCAGCTCCCGGGTAGCGGGGAGCTCCTACAATGAGCAGTTCTTC. The chain recombines TRBV3-1 (or the pseudogene TRBV3-2) with TRBJ2-1; TRBD2 aligns across 8 bases. Per the germline V gene, CDR1 is LGHDT and CDR2 is YNNKEL (reference sequence). Germline trimming cut 5 bases from V and 0 bases from J; bases unmatched to any gene: 9. The CDR3 loop spans 17 amino acids.

This clone came up a few times. The V call is TRBV4-2, the J call TRBJ1-3; 7 bases are a match to TRBD1. Germline V gives CDR1 LGHNA, CDR2 YNFKEQ. The CDR3 sequence is 14 residues long. V lost 4 bases, J lost 10 bases, and 10 bases stayed unmatched. CDR3 sequence: CASSPPGTAATIYF. In DNA, the CDR3 is TGTGCCAGCAGCCCTCCCGGGACAGCCGCGACCATATATTTT.

This CDR3 is CASSQEGRGMSNEQFF. The CDR3, as DNA: TGTGCCAGCAGCCAAGAAGGCAGGGGGATGTCGAATGAGCAGTTCTTC. The chain employs TRBV4-2 and TRBJ2-1; 7 bases align to TRBD1. With V trimmed by 0 bases and J by 7 bases, 9 bases remained unmatched. The CDR3 sequence is 16 residues long. The germline V gene has CDR1 LGHNA and CDR2 YNFKEQ.

This chain joins TRBV7-2 and TRBJ2-7; 11 nucleotides agree with TRBD2. Germline V gene lookup returns CDR1 SGHTA and CDR2 FQGNSA. V lost 0 bases and J lost 4; bases outside the gene matches: 2. The CDR3 has 15 amino acids. CDR3 protein: CASSLAASGGYEQYF. CDR3 coding DNA: TGTGCCAGCAGCTTAGCTGCTAGCGGGGGGTACGAGCAGTACTTC. The entire variable domain, with the rest obtained from reference TRBV7-2 and TRBJ2-7, is as follows: GAGVSQSPSNKVTEKGKDVELRCDPISGHTALYWYRQSLGQGLEFLIYFQGNSAPDKSGLPSDRFSAERTGGSVSTLTIQRTQQEDSAVYLCASSLAASGGYEQYFGPGTRLTVT.

The J gene is TRBJ1-2, the V gene TRBV7-9; TRBD1 matches at 7 bases. In germline, CDR1 is SEHNR, CDR2 FQNEAQ (reference sequence). This CDR3 is 15 amino acids long. The junction had 7 bases not matched to a gene; V was cut back by 5 bases and J by 1 base. The CDR3 loop reads CASSNHRGYNYGYTF. In DNA form, the CDR3 reads TGTGCCAGCAGCAACCACAGGGGATATAACTATGGCTACACCTTC.

The rearrangement links TRBV27 to TRBJ2-1, with 14 bases aligning to TRBD2. V lost 5 bases to trimming and J lost 8 bases; unmatched junction nucleotides: 5. The CDR3 loop spans 15 amino acids. Germline CDR1 reads MNHEY; CDR2 reads SMNVEV (reference sequence). In nucleotides, the CDR3 is TGTGCCAGCAGTGCGACTAGCGGGGGGGCATATGAGCAGTTCTTC. This sequence encodes CASSATSGGAYEQFF.

J is TRBJ2-3 and V is TRBV5-8; 7 bases match TRBD1. J lost 2 bases, V lost 0 bases, and 3 bases had no gene match. The CDR3 has 15 amino acids. Per germline, CDR1 SGHTS and CDR2 YDEGEE. This CDR3 is CASSLVGQFTDTQYF. Written as DNA, the CDR3 is TGTGCCAGCAGCTTGGTGGGACAGTTCACAGATACGCAGTATTTT.

This clone has just a few counts. The chain carries TRBV12-3 or TRBV12-4 and TRBJ2-1; tentative D call: TRBD1 (6 bases). The CDR3 consists of 13 residues. Trimming shortened V by 6 bases and J by 9 bases, and 15 bases separated the two germline ends. This chain's CDR3 is CASRYRDKGEQFF. Written as DNA, the CDR3 is TGTGCCAGCAGATACCGGGACAAGGGTGAGCAGTTCTTC.